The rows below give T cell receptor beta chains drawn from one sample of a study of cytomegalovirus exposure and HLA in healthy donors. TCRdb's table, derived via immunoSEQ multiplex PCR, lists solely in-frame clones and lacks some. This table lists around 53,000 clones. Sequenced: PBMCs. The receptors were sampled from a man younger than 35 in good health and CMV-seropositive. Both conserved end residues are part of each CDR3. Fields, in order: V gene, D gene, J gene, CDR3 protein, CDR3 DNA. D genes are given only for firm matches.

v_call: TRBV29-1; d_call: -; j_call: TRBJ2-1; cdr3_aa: CSVGDLGPDSYNEQFF; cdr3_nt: TGCAGCGTTGGGGACTTAGGGCCCGACAGTTACAATGAGCAGTTCTTC
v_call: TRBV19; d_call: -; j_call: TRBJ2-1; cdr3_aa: CASSMEQSGNNEQFF; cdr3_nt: TGTGCCAGTAGTATGGAACAGTCGGGGAACAATGAGCAGTTCTTC
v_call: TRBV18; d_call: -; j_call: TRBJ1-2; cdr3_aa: CASSPPSVTNYGYTF; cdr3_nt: TGTGCCAGCTCACCACCGTCGGTTACTAACTATGGCTACACCTTC
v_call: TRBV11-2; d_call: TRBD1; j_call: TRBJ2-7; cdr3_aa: CASSQLGTGDYEQYF; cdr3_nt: TGTGCCAGCAGCCAATTAGGGACAGGGGATTACGAGCAGTACTTC
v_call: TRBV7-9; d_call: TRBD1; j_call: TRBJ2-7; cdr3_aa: CASSSGDRAYEQYF; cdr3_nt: TGTGCCAGCAGCTCCGGGGACAGGGCCTACGAGCAGTACTTC
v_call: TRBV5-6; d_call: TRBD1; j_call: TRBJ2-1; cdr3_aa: CASSRTGTADEQFF; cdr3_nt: TGTGCCAGCAGCCGGACCGGGACAGCGGATGAGCAGTTCTTC
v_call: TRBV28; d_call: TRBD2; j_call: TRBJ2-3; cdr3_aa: CASSLWTSGRVFATDTQYF; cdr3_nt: TGTGCCAGCAGTTTATGGACTAGCGGGAGGGTTTTTGCCACAGATACGCAGTATTTT
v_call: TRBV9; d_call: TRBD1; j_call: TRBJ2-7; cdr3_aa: CASSPTGLSSYEQYF; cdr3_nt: TGTGCCAGCAGCCCGACAGGGTTAAGCTCCTACGAGCAGTACTTC
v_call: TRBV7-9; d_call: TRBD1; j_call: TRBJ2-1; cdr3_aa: CASSSPDRDEQFF; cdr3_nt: TGTGCCAGCAGCTCCCCAGACAGGGATGAGCAGTTCTTC
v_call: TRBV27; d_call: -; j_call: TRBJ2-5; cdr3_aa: CGSRPREVGETQYF; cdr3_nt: TGCGGTAGTCGCCCCAGGGAAGTGGGAGAGACCCAGTACTTC
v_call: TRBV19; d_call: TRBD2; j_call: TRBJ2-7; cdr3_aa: CASMSRTSGTGEQYF; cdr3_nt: TGTGCCAGTATGTCGAGGACTAGCGGGACGGGTGAGCAGTACTTC
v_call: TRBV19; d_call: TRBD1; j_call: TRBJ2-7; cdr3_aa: CASSILQGAPEQYF; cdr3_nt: TGTGCCAGTAGTATCTTACAGGGGGCGCCCGAGCAGTACTTC
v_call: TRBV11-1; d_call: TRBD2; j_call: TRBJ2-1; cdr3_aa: CASSPASGSYSEQFF; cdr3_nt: TGTGCCAGCAGCCCCGCGAGCGGGAGTTATAGTGAGCAGTTCTTC
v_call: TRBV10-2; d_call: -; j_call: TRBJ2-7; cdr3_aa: CASSEFERASSYEQYF; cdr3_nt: TGCGCCAGCAGTGAGTTCGAGCGGGCTAGCTCCTACGAGCAGTACTTC
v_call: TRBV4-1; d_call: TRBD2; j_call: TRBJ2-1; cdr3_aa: CASSQPGKRGRNNEQFF; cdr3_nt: TGCGCCAGCAGCCAACCAGGGAAGCGGGGACGAAACAATGAGCAGTTCTTC
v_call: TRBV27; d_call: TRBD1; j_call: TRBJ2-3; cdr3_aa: CASSPLDRGWADTQYF; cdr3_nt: TGTGCCAGCAGTCCTCTAGACAGGGGTTGGGCAGATACGCAGTATTTT
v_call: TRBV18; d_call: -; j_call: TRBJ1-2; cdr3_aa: CASSLGDGVLAGDGYTF; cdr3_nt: TGTGCCAGCTCACTGGGGGATGGAGTACTAGCTGGCGACGGCTACACCTTC
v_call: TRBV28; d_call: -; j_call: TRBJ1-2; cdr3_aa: CASSLGSYGYTF; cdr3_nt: TGTGCCAGCAGTTTAGGGAGCTATGGCTACACCTTC
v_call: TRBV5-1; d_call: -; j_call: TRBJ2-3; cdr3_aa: CASSLEGRQGDTQYF; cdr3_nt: TGCGCCAGCAGCTTGGAAGGCAGGCAGGGAGATACGCAGTATTTT
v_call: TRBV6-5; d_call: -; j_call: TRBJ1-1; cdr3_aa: CASSDHRYTEAFF; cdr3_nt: TGTGCCAGTTCCGATCACAGGTACACTGAAGCTTTCTTT
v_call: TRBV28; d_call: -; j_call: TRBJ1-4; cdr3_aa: CASGPVIGANEKLFF; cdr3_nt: TGTGCCAGCGGTCCGGTTATCGGGGCTAATGAAAAACTGTTTTTT
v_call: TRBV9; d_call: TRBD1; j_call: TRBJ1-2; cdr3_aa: CASSVETGDYGYTF; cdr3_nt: TGTGCCAGCAGCGTAGAGACAGGGGACTATGGCTACACCTTC
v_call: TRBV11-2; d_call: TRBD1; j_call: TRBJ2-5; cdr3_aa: CASSPTGGETQYF; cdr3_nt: TGTGCCAGCAGCCCCACAGGGGGGGAGACCCAGTACTTC
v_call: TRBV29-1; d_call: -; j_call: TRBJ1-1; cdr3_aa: CSVSKRNTEAFF; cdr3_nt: TGCAGCGTTTCTAAAAGGAACACTGAAGCTTTCTTT
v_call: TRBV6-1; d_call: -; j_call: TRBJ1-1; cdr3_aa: CASTSRQNTEAFF; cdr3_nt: TGTGCCAGCACCTCAAGACAGAACACTGAAGCTTTCTTT
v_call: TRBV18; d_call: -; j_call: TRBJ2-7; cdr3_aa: CASSPNQDEQYF; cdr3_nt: TGTGCCAGCTCACCCAACCAGGACGAGCAGTACTTC
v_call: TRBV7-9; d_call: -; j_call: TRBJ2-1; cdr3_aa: CASSLSWQRSYNEQFF; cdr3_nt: TGTGCCAGCAGCTTAAGTTGGCAGCGGTCCTACAATGAGCAGTTCTTC
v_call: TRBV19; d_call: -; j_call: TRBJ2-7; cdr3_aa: CASSIDPQAYEQYF; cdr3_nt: TGTGCCAGTAGTATAGATCCACAGGCCTACGAGCAGTACTTC
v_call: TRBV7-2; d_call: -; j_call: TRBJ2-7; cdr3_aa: CASSLASISRAGEQYF; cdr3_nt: TGTGCCAGCAGCTTAGCGTCGATTAGCCGGGCGGGCGAGCAGTACTTC
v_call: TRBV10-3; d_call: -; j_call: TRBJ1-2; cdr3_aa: CAISPEGRYGYTF; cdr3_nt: TGTGCCATCAGTCCGGAGGGGCGGTATGGCTACACCTTC
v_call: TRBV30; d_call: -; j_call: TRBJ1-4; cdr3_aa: CAVTREVDEKLFF; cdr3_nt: TGTGCCGTGACCAGGGAAGTCGATGAAAAACTGTTTTTT
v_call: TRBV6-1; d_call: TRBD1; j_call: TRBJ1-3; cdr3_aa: CASSWGQGRGNTIYF; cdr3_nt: TGTGCCAGCAGCTGGGGACAGGGGCGGGGAAACACCATATATTTT
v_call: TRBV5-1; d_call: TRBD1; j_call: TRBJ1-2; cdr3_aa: CASSFQGAEGYTF; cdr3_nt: TGCGCCAGCAGCTTCCAGGGGGCGGAGGGCTACACCTTC
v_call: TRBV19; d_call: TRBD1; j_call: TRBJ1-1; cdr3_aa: CASSILDRDTEAFF; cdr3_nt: TGTGCCAGTAGTATACTGGACAGGGACACTGAAGCTTTCTTT
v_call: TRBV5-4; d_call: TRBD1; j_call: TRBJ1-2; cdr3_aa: CASSYSRQGYGYTF; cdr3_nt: TGTGCCAGCAGTTATTCCCGACAGGGCTATGGCTACACCTTC
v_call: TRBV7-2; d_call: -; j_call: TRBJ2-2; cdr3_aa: CASSPQPGTGELFF; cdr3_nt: TGTGCCAGCAGCCCACAACCGGGGACCGGGGAGCTGTTTTTT
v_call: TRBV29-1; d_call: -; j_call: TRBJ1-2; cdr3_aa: CSLGSGGGGYTF; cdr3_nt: TGCAGCTTGGGGTCCGGGGGTGGTGGCTACACCTTC
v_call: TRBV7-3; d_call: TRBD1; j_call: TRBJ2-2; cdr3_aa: CASSATGGRTGELFF; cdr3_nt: TGTGCCAGCAGCGCTACAGGGGGCCGGACCGGGGAGCTGTTTTTT
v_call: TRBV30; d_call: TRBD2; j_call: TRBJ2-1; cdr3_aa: CACNRLAAPPNEQFF; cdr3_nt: TGTGCCTGCAATCGACTAGCGGCCCCCCCCAATGAGCAGTTCTTC
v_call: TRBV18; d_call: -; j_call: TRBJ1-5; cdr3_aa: CASSPNREQPQHF; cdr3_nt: TGTGCCAGCTCACCTAACAGGGAACAGCCCCAGCATTTT
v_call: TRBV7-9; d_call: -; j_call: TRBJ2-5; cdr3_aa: CASSLGQGVETQYF; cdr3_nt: TGTGCCAGCAGTTTAGGTCAGGGTGTAGAGACCCAGTACTTC
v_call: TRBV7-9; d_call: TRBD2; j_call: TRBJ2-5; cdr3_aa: CASSRAGEEGTQYF; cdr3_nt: TGTGCCAGCAGCCGGGCGGGGGAGGAGGGGACCCAGTACTTC
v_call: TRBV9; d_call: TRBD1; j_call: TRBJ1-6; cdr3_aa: CASSVGGQGNSPLHF; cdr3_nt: TGTGCCAGCAGCGTAGGCGGACAGGGGAACTCACCCCTCCACTTT
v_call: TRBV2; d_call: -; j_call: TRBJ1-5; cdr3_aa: CASSDRLRVNQPQHF; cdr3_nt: TGTGCCAGCAGTGATCGCCTTCGCGTCAATCAGCCCCAGCATTTT
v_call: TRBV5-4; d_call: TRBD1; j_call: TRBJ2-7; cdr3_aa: CASSPRDRDYEQYF; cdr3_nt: TGTGCCAGCAGCCCACGGGACAGGGACTACGAGCAGTACTTC
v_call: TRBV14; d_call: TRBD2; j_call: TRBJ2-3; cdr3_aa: CASSQLGTSGSQDTQYF; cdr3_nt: TGTGCCAGCAGCCAATTGGGGACTAGCGGGAGCCAAGATACGCAGTATTTT
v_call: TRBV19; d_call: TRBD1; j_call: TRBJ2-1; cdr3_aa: CASSMGTGLNEQFF; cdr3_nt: TGTGCCAGTAGTATGGGGACAGGACTCAATGAGCAGTTCTTC
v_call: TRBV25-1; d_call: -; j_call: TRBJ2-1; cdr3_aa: CASSERPGEQFF; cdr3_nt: TGTGCCAGCAGTGAACGACCGGGGGAGCAGTTCTTC
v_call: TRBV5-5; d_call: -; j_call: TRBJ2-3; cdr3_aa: CASSSGNWADTQYF; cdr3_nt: TGTGCCAGCAGCTCGGGGAATTGGGCAGATACGCAGTATTTT
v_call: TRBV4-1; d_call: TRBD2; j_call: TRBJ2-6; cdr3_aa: CASSQESLAVPSGANVLTF; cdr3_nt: TGCGCCAGCAGCCAAGAATCCCTAGCGGTTCCCTCTGGGGCCAACGTCCTGACTTTC
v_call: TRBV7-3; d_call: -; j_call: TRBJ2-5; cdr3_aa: CASSLRAAETQYF; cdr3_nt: TGTGCCAGCAGCTTAAGGGCAGCTGAGACCCAGTACTTC
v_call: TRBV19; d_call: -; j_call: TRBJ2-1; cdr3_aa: CASSSLGFYNEQFF; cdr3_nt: TGTGCCAGTAGTAGTTTGGGCTTCTACAATGAGCAGTTCTTC
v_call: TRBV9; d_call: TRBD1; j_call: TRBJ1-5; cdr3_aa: CASSLGTGDSNQPQHF; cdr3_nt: TGTGCCAGCAGCCTAGGGACAGGGGACAGCAATCAGCCCCAGCATTTT